This TCR beta chain was identified in a study of blood T cell repertoires in COVID-19. Study-wide context: Sources were T cells, B-cell-depleted T cells, or PBMCs; the material itself was cDNA or gDNA.

This clone has a single count. Per the authors' pipeline: Amplified reference gene primers provided the basis for estimating nucleated cell counts. TCRdb's copy holds only in-frame clones and misses some; the assay was immunoSEQ multiplex PCR. The V and J calls and clone size were taken over from that table, and D and trimming were inferred from the DNA. The profile shows approximately 25,000 clones, 82% of them singletons. V was cut by 0 bases and J by 5 bases, with 15 bases left in between. CDR3 length: 15 amino acids. Germline assignment: CDR1 SGDLS and CDR2 YYNGEE. Material: peripheral blood. The TCR comes from a human donor in a cohort sampled during active COVID-19. The V gene is TRBV9, the J gene TRBJ2-7; maybe TRBD2 (6 bases). DNA for the CDR3: TGTGCCAGCAGCGTAGGGGCCGGGGACTGGAACGAGCAGTACTTC. The encoded protein is CASSVGAGDWNEQYF.